This T cell receptor beta chain was observed in a study of blood T cell repertoires in COVID-19. Study context: There were acute and convalescent COVID-19 samples, and they came from the United States, Italy and Spain.

Repertoires were generated with immunoSEQ multiplex PCR, while TCRdb's copy carries only in-frame clones and drops some. The sample records 110,000 to 150,000 clones, approximately 80% being singletons. There are 14 residues in the CDR3. V lost 6 bases and J lost 5, with 17 bases in between. The germline CDR1 and CDR2 sequences are KGHSH and LQKENI. Participants had their cohort set by participant-reported clinical history. The chain is built from TRBV18 and TRBJ2-7; unclear D gene. Source material: PBMCs or T cells enriched from blood (not recorded which). The source of this sequence is a woman aged 18 to 35 who had been exposed to COVID-19. The DNA of the CDR3 is TGTGCCAGCTCTCCTACCCCCGGTGGAGACGAGCAGTACTTC. Translating it yields CASSPTPGGDEQYF.